The source of this T cell receptor beta chain is a study of cytomegalovirus exposure and HLA in healthy donors (dated by TCRdb to 2016 to 2017). Context from the whole study: According to an earlier analysis of a few hundred of the donors, about 179 million T cells yielded 90 million to 140 million unique TCR beta sequences and approximately 300 Gb of sequence data. An early release that covered fewer than 750 HLA-typed donors contained approximately 300 gigabases of sequencing data and around 85 million unique TCR sequences. Among the approximately 420 genotyped donors, 81% belonged to the genetic ancestry cluster associated with self-reported Caucasian donors. The aim of the study was to test whether cataloging public T cell receptors could identify signatures of past pathogen exposure. The study used immunosequencing to profile the T cell repertoires of approximately 650 subjects and linked those repertoires to cytomegalovirus serostatus. Besides the first cohort of under 700 subjects, a separate validation cohort made up of 95 to 150 different subjects was used. The study combined high-throughput TCR immunosequencing, statistical association of individual TCRs with disease status, and machine learning to predict cytomegalovirus infection status. A later analysis re-analyzed previously published TCR beta repertoires from several hundred donors and added high-resolution HLA genotyping to study TCR occurrence patterns. In the later analysis, no new phenotypic data were used to find candidate immune exposures; instead, reliance was placed on TCR beta sequences and their occurrence across donors. To decide whether each TCR beta V gene segment behaved as functional or pseudogenic, an earlier analysis of some 580 of the donors relied on high-throughput TCR beta sequencing. Donor age, sex, ethnicity and CMV serostatus were compiled alongside the repertoire data. A later genetic analysis took genome-wide SNP genotypes for about 55% of the 666 donors and used that subset as a discovery cohort. Every repertoire in the discovery cohort had been generated on one and the same sequencing platform. Class I and class II HLA loci were covered by the typing at four-digit resolution. The number of donors typed differed by locus, with roughly 620-630 for A, B, C, DRB1 and DQB1, more than 500 for DQA1, 600 to 610 for DPA1, and some 440 for DPB1. A few DR-DQ haplotypes were handled as single units for association and clustering because linkage in the cohort was strong. Among approximately 370 genotyped donors of the cohort, an average of approximately 200,000 unique TCR beta nucleotide sequences was sequenced per donor, of which 15% to 20% were non-productive.

The cohort comprised some 700 healthy bone marrow donors. Cohort members were all nominally healthy when sampled, although unrecorded immune exposures were likely present. The donor was CMV seropositive and was included in the group of some 290 seropositive cohort members. Every donor gave a peripheral blood sample, and the peripheral blood mononuclear cells from that sample were used for TCR beta sequencing. The Qiagen DNeasy Blood Extraction Kit was used to extract genomic DNA from the blood cell samples. V lost 6 bases and J lost 6 bases, and the count of bases not matched to a germline gene is 9. Counted from cysteine to phenylalanine, this CDR3 has 15 amino acids. This entry keeps only the CDR3 DNA: 45 bases, framed from base 1. The germline V gene specifies MNHNS as CDR1 and SASEGT as CDR2. As for this clone: Its antigen is currently not known. It has no much larger one-base neighbor in the sample; base qualities were not kept.

The research as a whole found: A cluster of highly shared sequence variants was judged likely to represent a technical artifact of the sequencing pipeline. A further reported finding was that TCR beta sequences accurately predicted the HLA-A and HLA-B alleles for most subjects in the first cohort. Across donors, most TCR sequences were observed very rarely, whereas some public TCRs were present in many individuals. Because the 87-base-pair reads could not distinguish some IMGT-functional V segments, including TRBV6-2 and TRBV6-3, those segments were excluded. HLA typing was unavailable for some donors at each locus, so association tests used only the typed subset. Broadly in line with IMGT annotations, most TCR beta V segments showed up in productive rearrangements about 87% or about 30% of the time in an earlier analysis of roughly 590 of the donors. Correlated functional status among segregating V segments might be attributable to linkage disequilibrium, but an unknown experimental factor could not be ruled out. A later analysis reported that several top co-occurrence clusters appeared linked to parvovirus B19, influenza, CMV and Epstein-Barr virus. The study gave a list of under 200 TCR beta chains associated with cytomegalovirus. Presence/absence analyses assumed roughly uniform sequencing depth across donors, an assumption that may not hold. A few of the identified cytomegalovirus-associated TCR beta chains were confirmed in vitro to be specific for cytomegalovirus antigens. This cohort had only TCR beta chains sequenced, and the lack of alpha or paired-chain data limited which features could be detected. A later analysis found that TCR association rates varied across HLA loci, with DRB1 alleles showing the most associated TCRs and HLA-C alleles the fewest. V-gene and J-gene trimming of TCR beta chains was associated with a missense DCLRE1C variant in a later genetic analysis, and the association was replicated in an independent cohort. In a later analysis, HLA-associated TCR beta chains showed more clonal expansion and lower generation probabilities than non-associated chains that were equally common. In a later analysis, 16,951 TCR beta sequences were associated with specific HLA alleles at a false discovery rate of 0.05. Immune exposure information for the cohort was limited to CMV serostatus. In both the original and validation cohorts, the classifier was reported to diagnose cytomegalovirus status with high specificity and sensitivity. The authors suggested that the approach could potentially be extended to other disease states and immunological phenotypes. A later genetic analysis reported fewer N-insertions in productive TCRs among donors in an Asian-associated ancestry cluster than the roughly 700-donor mean. According to a later analysis, most CMV-associated TCR beta chains appeared to be HLA-restricted, and the HLA associations seemed to be driven largely by CMV exposure. Assigning TCR associations to individual alleles was difficult when HLA alleles, especially DR and DQ, strongly co-occurred. Because counts were too low, some 16 rarely observed V segments, including chromosome 9 orphons, were excluded from the earlier analysis of fewer than 650 of the donors.

To prepare the library, the immunoSEQ multiplex PCR assay was applied. For the multiplex PCR, a mixture combining 60 forward primers for TCR Vbeta segments and 13 reverse primers for TCR Jbeta segments was used. The CDR3 region of rearranged TCR beta genes was amplified from genomic DNA with a multiplex PCR assay. Amplified TCR beta libraries were sequenced as 87-base-pair reads on the Illumina HiSeq System. In the original analysis: Across the 500 to 850 repertoires, a later analysis counted tens of millions of unique TCR beta chains, 9 million to 14 million of which were shared by at least two donors. To remove PCR and sequencing errors, raw reads were error-corrected and collapsed into unique sequences using a nearest-neighbor algorithm that merged closely related sequences. Alignment of CDR3 sequences to IMGT reference sequences was used to assign V, D and J gene segments. Each retained sequence needed at least a six-nucleotide match to both a V gene segment and a J gene segment. A rearrangement was called productive if the CDR3 had no stop codons and remained in frame with V and J, and every other rearrangement was called non-productive. CDR3 was defined according to IMGT convention as the region running from the second conserved V-encoded cysteine to the conserved J-encoded phenylalanine. The earlier analysis of about 560 of the donors excluded any sequence lacking an unambiguous match to a single V gene segment. In an earlier analysis of several hundred of the donors, V segments were called functional above 56.7% productive rearrangements and were called segregating when the between-donor standard deviation exceeded 5%. A statistical classification framework was built for diagnosing cytomegalovirus status from the catalog of TCR beta chain sequences. V and J gene assignment, in a later analysis, came from comparing TCR nucleotide sequences with IMGT/GENE-DB human TR gene sequences. Using the TCRdist pipeline, a later analysis assigned CDR3 sequences along with most-parsimonious VDJ recombination scenarios. In a later analysis, each TCR beta chain was defined by its CDR3 amino acid sequence together with its V-gene family, and reads lacking a unique V-gene family were excluded. As a way to deal with suspected cross-contamination and a sequencing artifact, a later analysis dropped 450 to 600 nucleotide sequences that were highly shared and had low generation probability. For each public chain, a later analysis derived a clonal expansion index from normalized ranks of inferred template counts within each repertoire. Generation probabilities in a later analysis came from a VDJ recombination model fitted to out-of-frame rearrangements, and those results were checked against IGoR. In a later analysis, TCR-TCR, TCR-HLA and TCR-CMV co-occurrence was scored with hypergeometric tests, and a repertoire-size bias correction was applied to TCR pairs. False discovery rates were estimated in a later analysis by permuting HLA or CMV assignments 20 times. A later analysis grouped co-occurring TCRs with DBSCAN, adding TCRdist sequence similarity when clustering within HLA-allele-positive subsets. Repertoires with fewer than 30,000 or more than 120,000 public chains were left out of co-occurrence clustering, as were a handful of repertoires with anomalous nucleotide sharing. TCRdb mirrors the immuneACCESS table, restricted to in-frame sequences. Some clones are absent from its copies; in checked studies, under half trace to an unresolved V gene, and the reason for the others is unknown. That table furnishes V, J and clone size, whereas the DNA furnished D and trimming. For this sample the table gives about 120,000 clones, of which under 90% were detected only once. Roughly 9.2% of the sample belongs to the ten largest clones.

The chain was built from TRBV6-1 and TRBJ1-5, and TRBD1 matches 9 of the central bases. The sequence came from a female donor in good health and CMV-seropositive. The specimen sequenced was PBMCs. The CDR3 sequence is CASSRGTGIGQPQHF. The nucleotides are TGTGCCAGCAGCCGAGGGACAGGGATTGGTCAGCCCCAGCATTTT.